This is a list of T cell receptor beta chains from one sample in a study of blood T cell repertoires in COVID-19. The table came from immunoSEQ multiplex PCR; TCRdb's copy has only in-frame clones and leaves some out. The table shows 130,000 to 150,000 clones, with roughly four fifths occurring only once. The sequenced material came from peripheral blood. These receptors were taken from a human donor with acute or convalescent COVID-19. The donor label of this sample is uncertain. The CDR3 runs from the conserved cysteine through the conserved F or W. D genes are given only for firm matches. The size field is filled for only some rows; it gives once, few, many or a size class.

>TRBD1|-|TRBV7-9|TRBJ2-3
CASSSGGKTDTQYF
TGTGCCAGCAGTTCAGGGGGAAAAACAGATACGCAGTATTTT
>TRBD2|-|TRBV11-3|TRBJ2-1
CASSLGLAGGLNEQFF
TGTGCCAGCAGCCTCGGACTAGCGGGGGGGCTGAATGAGCAGTTCTTC
>TRBD2|-|TRBV11-3|TRBJ2-1
CASSLALLAGGADEQFF
TGTGCCAGCAGCTTAGCTCTCCTAGCGGGGGGGGCCGATGAGCAGTTCTTC
>-|-|TRBV7-9|TRBJ2-1
CASSWTLDSYNEQFF
TGTGCCAGCAGCTGGACATTAGATTCCTACAATGAGCAGTTCTTC
>-|-|TRBV7-9|TRBJ1-2
CASSPWTANYGYTF
TGTGCCAGCAGCCCCTGGACAGCTAACTATGGCTACACCTTC
>TRBD2|-|TRBV9|TRBJ2-5
CASSVVAGGRETQYF
TGTGCCAGCAGCGTAGTAGCGGGGGGACGAGAGACCCAGTACTTC
>TRBD1|-|TRBV7-8|TRBJ2-5
CASSRTGFYETQYF
TGTGCCAGCAGCCGGACAGGATTTTACGAGACCCAGTACTTC
>TRBD2|-|TRBV5-1|TRBJ2-1
CASSLVTSGKEQFF
TGCGCCAGCAGCTTGGTGACTAGCGGGAAAGAGCAGTTCTTC
>-|-|TRBV27|TRBJ1-1
CASSFKGIGTEAFF
TGTGCCAGCAGTTTCAAGGGGATAGGGACTGAAGCTTTCTTT
>-|-|TRBV7-9|TRBJ1-2
CASSPESPKGYTF
TGTGCCAGCAGCCCCGAGTCCCCCAAAGGCTACACCTTC
>-|-|TRBV10-3|TRBJ2-2
CAISESGGLFTGELFF
TGTGCCATCAGTGAGTCGGGGGGTCTTTTCACCGGGGAGCTGTTTTTT
>-|-|TRBV9|TRBJ1-2
CASSRDMGPYGYTF
TGTGCCAGCAGCAGGGACATGGGTCCCTATGGCTACACCTTC
>-|-|TRBV3-1/TRBV3-2|TRBJ2-4
CASSQAGAKNIQYF
TGTGCCAGCAGCCAAGCAGGGGCCAAAAACATTCAGTACTTC
>TRBD2|once|TRBV7-3|TRBJ2-3
CASSPTSARTDTQYF
TGTGCCAGCAGCCCGACTAGCGCCCGCACAGATACGCAGTATTTT
>TRBD1|-|TRBV15|TRBJ2-3
CATSRAGTDTDTQYF
TGTGCCACCAGCAGAGCGGGGACAGACACAGATACGCAGTATTTT
>TRBD1|-|TRBV5-6|TRBJ1-5
CASSSGTGNNQPQHF
TGTGCCAGCAGCTCTGGGACAGGCAACAATCAGCCCCAGCATTTT
>TRBD2|-|TRBV9|TRBJ2-1
CASSAGGGSSEQFF
TGTGCCAGCAGCGCTGGGGGAGGGTCGTCTGAGCAGTTCTTC
>TRBD1|-|TRBV29-1|TRBJ1-2
CSVETGGNNYGYTF
TGCAGCGTTGAGACAGGGGGCAATAACTATGGCTACACCTTC
>TRBD1|-|TRBV9|TRBJ2-2
CASSAVIQGAVGELFF
TGTGCCAGCAGCGCCGTTATACAGGGGGCGGTCGGGGAGCTGTTTTTT
>-|few|TRBV7-8|TRBJ1-4
CASTPGGRDNEKLFF
TGTGCCAGCACCCCGGGGGGGCGCGATAATGAAAAACTGTTTTTT
>TRBD2|-|TRBV6-5|TRBJ2-3
CASRPELAGAEYF
TGTGCCAGCAGGCCCGAACTAGCGGGGGCGGAGTATTTT
>TRBD1|-|TRBV5-6|TRBJ1-2
CASSPDRTDGYTF
TGTGCCAGCAGCCCGGACAGGACGGATGGCTACACCTTC
>-|few|TRBV24-1|TRBJ2-2
CATSDTGRSTGELFF
TGTGCCACCAGTGACACAGGGAGAAGCACCGGGGAGCTGTTTTTT
>-|few|TRBV3-1/TRBV3-2|TRBJ2-1
CASSRGRGPSYNEQFF
TGTGCCAGCAGCCGAGGCCGGGGTCCTTCCTACAATGAGCAGTTCTTC
>-|-|TRBV24-1|TRBJ2-3
CASQGTAGQHRDTQYF
TGTGCCAGCCAGGGGACCGCCGGCCAGCACAGGGATACGCAGTATTTT